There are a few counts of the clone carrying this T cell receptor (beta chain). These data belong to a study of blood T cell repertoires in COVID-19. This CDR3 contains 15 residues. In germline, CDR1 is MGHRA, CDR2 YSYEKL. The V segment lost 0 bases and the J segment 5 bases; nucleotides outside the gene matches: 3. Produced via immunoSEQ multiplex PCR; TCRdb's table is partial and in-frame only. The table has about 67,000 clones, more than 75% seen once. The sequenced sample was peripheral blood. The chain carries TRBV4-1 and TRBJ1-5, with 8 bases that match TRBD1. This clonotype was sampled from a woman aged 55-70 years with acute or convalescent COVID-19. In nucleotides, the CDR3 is TGCGCCAGCAGCCAAGATAACAGGGGGGATCAGCCCCAGCATTTT. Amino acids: CASSQDNRGDQPQHF.